The T cell receptor (beta chain) under discussion was sequenced for a study of blood T cell repertoires in COVID-19. Study-wide context: The samples span acute and convalescent COVID-19 from the United States, Italy and Spain. T cells, B-cell-depleted T cells, or PBMCs provided the cDNA or gDNA that served as material.

The CDR3 runs to 15 residues. CDR1 is MGHRA, CDR2 YSYEKL, per germline. Germline trimming cut 5 bases from V and 7 bases from J; bases unmatched to any gene: 9. Original processing methods: How many nucleated cells were present was estimated from reference gene primer amplification. Generated by immunoSEQ multiplex PCR, the TCRdb table keeps only in-frame clones and is missing some. V, J and clone size derive from that table, while D and trimming were established from the DNA sequence. The sample comprises about 130,000 clones, approximately 74% of which are singletons, and less than 6.5% rests with the top ten.

V is TRBV4-1 and J is TRBJ2-1; TRBD1 matches 9 bases. Sequencing was done on a sample of peripheral blood. The origin of this receptor is a man aged 55 to 70 with acute or convalescent COVID-19. The chain's CDR3 is CASSNGQGPGNEQFF. The CDR3, as DNA: TGCGCCAGCAGCAACGGACAGGGGCCAGGGAATGAGCAGTTCTTC.